This T cell receptor beta chain was documented in a study of response to subunit inactivated influenza vaccine. Overall study results and limits: Every seasonal influenza vaccination brings in few new T cells, the authors suggested.

Trimming pared 8 bases from V and 2 bases from J, leaving 16 bases between. The CDR3 sequence is 15 residues long. One entry per CDR3 protein, called by TCRdb with MiXCR from the RT-PCR reads. The data show roughly 700,000 distinct CDR3 sequences, around a sixth seen once. As concerns this clonotype: What it binds is not known.

The sequencing used PBMCs from blood, collected approximately 12 days after vaccination. This receptor was taken from a man aged 50 to 60 who received an inactivated influenza vaccine. The chain has TRBV12-3 or TRBV12-4 and TRBJ1-5, with a weak D call TRBD1 (5 bases). CDR3 sequence reads: CASGSGTVGNQPQHF. In nucleotides, the CDR3 is TGTGCCAGCGGTTCCGGGACGGTTGGCAATCAGCCCCAGCATTTT.